One sample yielded the 10 T cell receptor beta chains listed below, sequenced in a study of OX40 agonist ivuxolimab in advanced cancers. Some clones are missing from TCRdb's copy, which holds only in-frame ones; the method was immunoSEQ multiplex PCR. The table records 45,000 to 60,000 clones, 70% to 85% of them present only once. The source material was CD4+ or CD8+ T cells sorted from blood, sampled in a trial of the OX40 agonist ivuxolimab. The source of these receptors is an adult with an advanced solid tumor such as melanoma, head and neck, liver or kidney cancer.

The gene calls are TRBV29-1 and TRBJ1-1; TRBD1 might be the D (5 bases). V lost 4 bases and J lost 6, with 12 bases in between. Germline loops: CDR1 SQVTM, CDR2 ANQGSEA. This CDR3 region has 12 residues. CDR3 bases: TGCAGCGTTGGCAGGGAAAGCTCTGAAGCTTTCTTT. This gives the protein CSVGRESSEAFF.

In its sample, this clone was seen a few times. The chain combines TRBV4-2 with TRBJ1-1; the match to TRBD1 covers 7 bases. The germline CDR1 and CDR2 sequences are LGHNA and YNFKEQ. The CDR3 runs to 16 residues. Germline trimming cut 5 bases from V and 1 base from J; bases unmatched to any gene: 10. The DNA of the CDR3 is TGTGCCAGCAGCGTACGACAGGGAATTTGGAACACTGAAGCTTTCTTT. Translating gives CASSVRQGIWNTEAFF.

DNA for the CDR3: TGTGCCAGCTCACCCTGGAGACAGGCCTACAATGAGCAGTTCTTC. Residues: CASSPWRQAYNEQFF. This chain connects TRBV18 to TRBJ2-1, with TRBD1 as a possible D gene (6 bases). Between the trimmed V and J ends, which lost 3 bases and 2 bases, there was a span of 11 bases. Germline V gene lookup returns CDR1 KGHSH and CDR2 LQKENI. The CDR3 runs to 15 residues.

The chain has TRBV6-5 and TRBJ1-1; 8 nucleotides line up with TRBD1. The ends lost 3 bases at V and 0 bases at J; junction bases unmatched: 3. Per germline, CDR1 MNHEY and CDR2 SVGAGI. The CDR3 is 15 amino acids. The CDR3 spells CASSYRGQVNTEAFF. In DNA form, the CDR3 reads TGTGCCAGCAGTTATAGGGGACAGGTGAACACTGAAGCTTTCTTT.

This chain joins TRBV5-1 and TRBJ2-3, with 8 bases identical to TRBD2. The CDR3 length is 14 residues. The junction had 1 base not matched to a gene; V was cut back by 0 bases and J by 4 bases. CDR1 SGHRS and CDR2 YFSETQ come from the germline V gene. The CDR3 reads CASSLAGGADTQYF. As DNA, the CDR3 is TGCGCCAGCAGCTTGGCGGGGGGGGCAGATACGCAGTATTTT. The whole variable domain, filled in from reference TRBV5-1 and TRBJ2-3, reads KAGVTQTPRYLIKTRGQQVTLSCSPISGHRSVSWYQQTPGQGLQFLFEYFSETQRNKGNFPGRFSGRQFSNSRSEMNVSTLELGDSALYLCASSLAGGADTQYFGPGTRLTVL.

This clone was found a few times. The chain joins TRBV7-9 to TRBJ1-1; 8 bases align to TRBD1. Trimming at V came to 1 base and at J to 0 bases, leaving 7 bases not matched to a gene. CDR1 and CDR2 from the germline V gene are SEHNR and FQNEAQ (reference sequence). The CDR3 is 17 amino acids. CDR3 protein: CASSLGDRTPLNTEAFF. DNA of the CDR3: TGTGCCAGCAGCTTAGGGGACAGGACCCCCCTGAACACTGAAGCTTTCTTT.

This rearrangement joins TRBV5-1 to TRBJ2-2; TRBD1 matches 8 bases. This CDR3 is built from 15 residues. With 4 bases clipped from V and 7 bases from J, the junction kept 9 bases outside the gene matches. Germline V CDR1 and CDR2: SGHRS, YFSETQ. CDR3 DNA: TGCGCCAGCAGCGCAGCGACAGGGGAACACGGGGAGCTGTTTTTT. It specifies CASSAATGEHGELFF.

The chain carries TRBV30 and TRBJ1-4; a weak D match, TRBD1 (6 bases). Deletions cut 1 base from V and 7 bases from J, with 16 bases between. This CDR3 contains 15 residues. Germline V gene sequence: CDR1 GTSNPN, CDR2 SVGIG (reference sequence). The CDR3: CAWSDGGGGTEKLFF. In nucleotides, the CDR3 is TGTGCCTGGAGTGATGGGGGCGGGGGAACTGAAAAACTGTTTTTT.

In this sample, this clone turned up once. J is TRBJ2-3 and V is TRBV7-9; D is perhaps TRBD1 (6 bases). Trimming took 2 bases from V and 3 from J, leaving 12 bases between them. This CDR3 comprises 15 residues. Germline CDR1 and CDR2: SEHNR and FQNEAQ (reference sequence). The CDR3 DNA reads TGTGCCAGCAGCTTAAAACAGGGAACGACAGATACGCAGTATTTT. Translated, it gives CASSLKQGTTDTQYF. The variable domain in full, with the rest retrieved from reference TRBV7-9 and TRBJ2-3, is DTGVSQNPRHKITKRGQNVTFRCDPISEHNRLYWYRQTLGQGPEFLTYFQNEAQLEKSRLLSDRFSAERPKGSFSTLEIQRTEQGDSAMYLCASSLKQGTTDTQYFGPGTRLTVL.

V and J are TRBV5-1 and TRBJ2-1; TRBD1 matches at 10 bases. V lost 4 bases to trimming and J lost 2 bases; unmatched junction nucleotides: 15. This CDR3 region has 19 residues. Germline CDR1 and CDR2: SGHRS and YFSETQ. CDR3 residues: CASSPTGTGDPDTYNEQFF. The DNA for the CDR3 is TGCGCCAGCAGCCCCACCGGGACAGGGGACCCAGATACCTACAATGAGCAGTTCTTC.